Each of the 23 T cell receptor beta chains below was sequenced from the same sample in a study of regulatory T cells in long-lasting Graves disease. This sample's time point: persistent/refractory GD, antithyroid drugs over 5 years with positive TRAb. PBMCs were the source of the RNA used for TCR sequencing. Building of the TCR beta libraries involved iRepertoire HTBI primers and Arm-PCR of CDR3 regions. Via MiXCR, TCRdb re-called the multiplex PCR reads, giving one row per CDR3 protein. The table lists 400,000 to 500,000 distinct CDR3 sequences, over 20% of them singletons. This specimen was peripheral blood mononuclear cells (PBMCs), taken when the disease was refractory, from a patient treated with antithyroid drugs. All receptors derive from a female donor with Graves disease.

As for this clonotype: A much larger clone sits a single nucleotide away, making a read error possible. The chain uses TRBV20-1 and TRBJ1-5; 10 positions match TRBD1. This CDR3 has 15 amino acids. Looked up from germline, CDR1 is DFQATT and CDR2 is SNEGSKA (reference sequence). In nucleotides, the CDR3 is TGCAGTGCCGGACAGGGGGGCAATAGCATTCAGCCCCAGCATTTT. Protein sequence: CSAGQGGNSIQPQHF.

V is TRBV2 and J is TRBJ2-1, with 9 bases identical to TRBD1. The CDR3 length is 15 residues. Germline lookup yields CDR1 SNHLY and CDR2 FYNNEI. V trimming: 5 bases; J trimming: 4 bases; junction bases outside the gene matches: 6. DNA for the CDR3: TGTGCCAGCAGTCGGGACAGGGCTACATACAATGAGCAGTTCTTC. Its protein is CASSRDRATYNEQFF.

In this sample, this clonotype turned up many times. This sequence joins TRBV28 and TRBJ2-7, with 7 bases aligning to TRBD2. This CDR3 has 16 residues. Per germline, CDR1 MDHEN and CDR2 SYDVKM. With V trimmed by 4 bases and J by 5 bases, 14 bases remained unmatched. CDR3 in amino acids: CASSSPGGGKLDEQYF. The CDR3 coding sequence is TGTGCCAGCAGTTCCCCTGGGGGGGGGAAGTTGGACGAGCAGTACTTC.

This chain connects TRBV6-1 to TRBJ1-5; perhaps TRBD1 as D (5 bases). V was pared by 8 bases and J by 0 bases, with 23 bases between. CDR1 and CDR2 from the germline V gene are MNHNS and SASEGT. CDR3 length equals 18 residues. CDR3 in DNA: TGTGCCAGCGGGGGGAGTAGGGCTATTGACTATAGCAATCAGCCCCAGCATTTT. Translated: CASGGSRAIDYSNQPQHF.

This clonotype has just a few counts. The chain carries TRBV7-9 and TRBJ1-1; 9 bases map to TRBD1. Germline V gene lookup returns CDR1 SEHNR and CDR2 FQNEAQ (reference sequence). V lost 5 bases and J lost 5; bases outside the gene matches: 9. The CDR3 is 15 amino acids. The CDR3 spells CASSAGDRVYTEAFF. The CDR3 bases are TGTGCCAGCAGCGCGGGGGACAGGGTGTATACTGAAGCTTTCTTT.

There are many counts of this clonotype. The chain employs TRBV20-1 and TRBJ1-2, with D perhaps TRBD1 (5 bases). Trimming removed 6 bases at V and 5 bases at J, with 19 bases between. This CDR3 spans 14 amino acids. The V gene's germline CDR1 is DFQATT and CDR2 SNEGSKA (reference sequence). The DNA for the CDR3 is TGCAGTGCCTCACTTACAGGCTTGGGGTATGGCTACACCTTC. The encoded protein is CSASLTGLGYGYTF.

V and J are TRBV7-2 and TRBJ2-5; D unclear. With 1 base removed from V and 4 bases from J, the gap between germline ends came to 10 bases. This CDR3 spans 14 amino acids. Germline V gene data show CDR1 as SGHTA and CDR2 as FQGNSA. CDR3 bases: TGTGCCAGCAGCTTAGGGAGTGAGCGAGAGACCCAGTACTTC. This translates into CASSLGSERETQYF.

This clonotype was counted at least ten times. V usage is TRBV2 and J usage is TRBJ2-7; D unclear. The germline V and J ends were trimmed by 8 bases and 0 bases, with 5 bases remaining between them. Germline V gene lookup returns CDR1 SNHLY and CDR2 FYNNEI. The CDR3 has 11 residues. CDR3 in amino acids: CASLSSYEQYF. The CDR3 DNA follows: TGTGCCAGCCTAAGCTCCTACGAGCAGTACTTC. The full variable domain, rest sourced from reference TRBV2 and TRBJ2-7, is EPEVTQTPSHQVTQMGQEVILRCVPISNHLYFYWYRQILGQKVEFLVSFYNNEISEKSEIFDDQFSVERPDGSNFTLKIRSTKLEDSAMYFCASLSSYEQYFGPGTRLTVT.

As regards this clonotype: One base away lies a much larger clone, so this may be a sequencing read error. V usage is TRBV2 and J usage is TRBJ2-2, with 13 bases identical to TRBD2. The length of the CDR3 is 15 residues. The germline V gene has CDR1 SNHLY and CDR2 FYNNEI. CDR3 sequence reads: CASWTSGRKTGELVF. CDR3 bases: TGTGCCAGCTGGACTAGCGGGAGAAAAACCGGGGAGCTGGTTTTT.

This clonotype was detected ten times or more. The CDR3 here is CASRTGLQETQYF. CDR3 bases: TGTGCCAGCAGAACCGGGCTTCAAGAGACCCAGTACTTC. The gene calls are TRBV12-3 or TRBV12-4 and TRBJ2-5; D is undetermined. The ends were cut back, 6 bases at V and 2 bases at J, with 10 bases in the middle. The CDR3 has 13 amino acids.

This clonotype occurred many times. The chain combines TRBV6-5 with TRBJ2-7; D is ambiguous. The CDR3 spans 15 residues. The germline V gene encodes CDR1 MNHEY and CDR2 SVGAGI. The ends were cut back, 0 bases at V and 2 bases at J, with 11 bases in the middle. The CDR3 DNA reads TGTGCCAGCAGTTACTCCGCGGTAGGAACCTACGAGCAGTACTTC. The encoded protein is CASSYSAVGTYEQYF.

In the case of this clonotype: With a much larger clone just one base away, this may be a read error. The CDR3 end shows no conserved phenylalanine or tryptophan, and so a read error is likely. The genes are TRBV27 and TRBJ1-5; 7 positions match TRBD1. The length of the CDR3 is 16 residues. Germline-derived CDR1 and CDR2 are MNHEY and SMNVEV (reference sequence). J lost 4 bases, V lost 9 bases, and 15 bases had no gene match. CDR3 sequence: CASRQGGGYANQPQHS. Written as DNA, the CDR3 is TGTGCCAGTAGACAGGGAGGAGGTTACGCGAATCAGCCCCAGCATTCT.

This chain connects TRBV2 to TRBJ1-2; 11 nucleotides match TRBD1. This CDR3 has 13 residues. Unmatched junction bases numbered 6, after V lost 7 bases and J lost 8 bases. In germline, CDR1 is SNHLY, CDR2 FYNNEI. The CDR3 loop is CASTIRTGGGYTF. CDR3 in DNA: TGTGCCAGCACCATCCGGACAGGGGGCGGCTACACCTTC.

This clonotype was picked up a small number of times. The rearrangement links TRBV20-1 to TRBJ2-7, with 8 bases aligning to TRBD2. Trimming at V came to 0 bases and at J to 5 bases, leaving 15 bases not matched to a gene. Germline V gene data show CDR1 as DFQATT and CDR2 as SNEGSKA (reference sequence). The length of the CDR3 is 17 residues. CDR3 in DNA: TGCAGTGCTAGAGATTACGGCCGGGAGGGTTTCCGGGACGAGCAGTACTTC. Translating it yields CSARDYGREGFRDEQYF.

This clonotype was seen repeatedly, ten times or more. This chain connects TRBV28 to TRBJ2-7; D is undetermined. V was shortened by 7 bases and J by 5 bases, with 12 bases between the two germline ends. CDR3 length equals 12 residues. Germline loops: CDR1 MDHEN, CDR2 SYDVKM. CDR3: CASTRSYHEQYF. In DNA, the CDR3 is TGTGCCAGCACCCGGTCTTACCACGAGCAGTACTTC.

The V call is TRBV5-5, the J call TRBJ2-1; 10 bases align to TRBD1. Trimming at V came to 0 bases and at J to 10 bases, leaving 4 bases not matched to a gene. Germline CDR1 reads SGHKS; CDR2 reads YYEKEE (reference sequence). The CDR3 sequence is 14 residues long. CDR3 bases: TGTGCCAGCAGCTTGGGACAGGGGGCGGGGGAGCAGTTCTTC. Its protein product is CASSLGQGAGEQFF.

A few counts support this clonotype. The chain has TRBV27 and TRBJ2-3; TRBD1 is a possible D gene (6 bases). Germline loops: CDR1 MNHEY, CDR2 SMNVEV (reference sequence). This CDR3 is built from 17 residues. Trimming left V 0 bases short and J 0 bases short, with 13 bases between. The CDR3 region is CASSLSRTEASTDTQYF. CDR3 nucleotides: TGTGCCAGCAGTTTATCGAGGACAGAGGCTAGCACAGATACGCAGTATTTT.

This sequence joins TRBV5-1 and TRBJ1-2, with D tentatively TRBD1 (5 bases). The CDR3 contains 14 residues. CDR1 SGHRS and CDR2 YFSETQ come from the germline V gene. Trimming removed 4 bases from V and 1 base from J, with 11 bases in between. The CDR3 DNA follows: TGCGCCAGCAGCGACAGTCACTTTAACTATGGCTACACCTTC. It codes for CASSDSHFNYGYTF. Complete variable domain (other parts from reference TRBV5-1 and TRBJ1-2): KAGVTQTPRYLIKTRGQQVTLSCSPISGHRSVSWYQQTPGQGLQFLFEYFSETQRNKGNFPGRFSGRQFSNSRSEMNVSTLELGDSALYLCASSDSHFNYGYTFGSGTRLTVV.

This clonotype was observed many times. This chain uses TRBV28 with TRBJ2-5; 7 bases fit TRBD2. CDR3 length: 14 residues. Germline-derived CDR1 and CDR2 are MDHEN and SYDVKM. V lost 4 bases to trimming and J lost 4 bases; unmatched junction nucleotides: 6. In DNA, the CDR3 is TGTGCCAGCAGTTCGCAGACTAGCCCAGAGACCCAGTACTTC. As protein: CASSSQTSPETQYF.

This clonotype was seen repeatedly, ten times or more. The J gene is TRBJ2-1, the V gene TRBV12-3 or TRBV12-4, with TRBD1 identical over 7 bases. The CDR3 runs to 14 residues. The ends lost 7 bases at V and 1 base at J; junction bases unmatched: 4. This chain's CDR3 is CASKPGQSYNEQFF. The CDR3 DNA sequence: TGTGCCAGCAAACCGGGACAGTCCTACAATGAGCAGTTCTTC.

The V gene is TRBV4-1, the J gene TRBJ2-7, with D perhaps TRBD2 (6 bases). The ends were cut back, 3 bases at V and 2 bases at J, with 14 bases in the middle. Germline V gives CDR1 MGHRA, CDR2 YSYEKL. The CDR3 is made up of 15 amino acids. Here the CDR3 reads CASSHLLAEAYEQYF. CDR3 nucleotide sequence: TGCGCCAGCAGCCATCTATTAGCGGAAGCCTACGAGCAGTACTTC.

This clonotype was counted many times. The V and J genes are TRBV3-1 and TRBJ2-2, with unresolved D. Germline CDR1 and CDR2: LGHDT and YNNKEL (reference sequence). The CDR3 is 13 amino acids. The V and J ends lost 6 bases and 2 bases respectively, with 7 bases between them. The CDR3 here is CASSPSNTGELFF. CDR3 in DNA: TGTGCCAGCAGTCCCTCCAACACCGGGGAGCTGTTTTTT. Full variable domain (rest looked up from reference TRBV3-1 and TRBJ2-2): DTAVSQTPKYLVTQMGNDKSIKCEQNLGHDTMYWYKQDSKKFLKIMFSYNNKELIINETVPNRFSPKSPDKAHLNLHINSLELGDSAVYFCASSPSNTGELFFGEGSRLTVL.

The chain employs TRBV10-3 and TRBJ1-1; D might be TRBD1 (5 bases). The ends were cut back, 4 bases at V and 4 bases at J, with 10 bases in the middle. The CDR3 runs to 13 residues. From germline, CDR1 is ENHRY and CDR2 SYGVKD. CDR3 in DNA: TGTGCCATCAGTGCAGGGACGGTCACTGAAGCTTTCTTT. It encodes CAISAGTVTEAFF.